A selection of T cell receptor beta chains follows, all from one sample in a study of blood T cell repertoires in COVID-19. Profiled with immunoSEQ multiplex PCR; TCRdb holds only in-frame clones, not every one. The sample includes 440,000 or so clones, around 89% of them seen just once. The sequenced sample consisted of peripheral blood. The receptors originated from a woman between 35 and 50 years old with COVID-19, enrolled during active disease. CDR3s include the opening cysteine and the closing phenylalanine or tryptophan. Fields, in order: D gene, clone size, J gene, V gene, CDR3 protein, CDR3 DNA. D genes are given only for firm matches. Clone size is not always given. Where it is, it says once, few, many or a class for expanded clones.

>TRBD1|.|TRBJ1-1|TRBV27
CASSKKTGADTEAFF
TGTGCCAGCAGCAAGAAGACAGGGGCTGACACTGAAGCTTTCTTT
>TRBD1|.|TRBJ1-1|TRBV6-5
CASRHRGTEAFF
TGTGCCAGCAGACACAGGGGCACTGAAGCTTTCTTT
>TRBD1|.|TRBJ1-5|TRBV18
CASSDRDQPQHF
TGTGCCAGCTCCGACAGGGATCAGCCCCAGCATTTT
>.|few|TRBJ1-1|TRBV16
CASSPTSGGMNTEAFF
TGTGCCAGCAGCCCCACTTCTGGAGGCATGAACACTGAAGCTTTCTTT
>TRBD1|.|TRBJ1-1|TRBV29-1
CSVRPTGENEAFF
TGCAGCGTCCGTCCGACAGGGGAAAATGAAGCTTTCTTT
>TRBD1|.|TRBJ1-2|TRBV5-1
CASSHGDRGSGYTF
TGCGCCAGCAGCCACGGGGACAGGGGGTCTGGCTACACCTTC
>TRBD1|.|TRBJ2-1|TRBV19
CASSTGGRRNEQFF
TGTGCCAGTAGTACAGGGGGCCGGCGGAATGAGCAGTTCTTC
>TRBD1|.|TRBJ2-7|TRBV7-8
CASSRKGAPYEQYF
TGTGCCAGCAGCCGGAAGGGGGCACCCTACGAGCAGTACTTC
>.|.|TRBJ1-2|TRBV24-1
CATSDVGTDYGYTF
TGTGCCACCAGTGACGTTGGGACTGACTATGGCTACACCTTC
>TRBD1|.|TRBJ1-4|TRBV5-1
CASSLGTGYEKLFF
TGCGCCAGCAGCCTGGGGACAGGGTATGAAAAACTGTTTTTT
>.|.|TRBJ1-2|TRBV5-1
CASSFRVPNYGYTF
TGCGCCAGCAGCTTTCGGGTCCCCAACTATGGCTACACCTTC
>TRBD1|.|TRBJ1-2|TRBV11-2
CASSLNRGGNTF
TGTGCCAGCAGCCTCAACAGGGGCGGGAACACCTTC
>TRBD1|.|TRBJ2-1|TRBV9
CASSVTGGKEFF
TGTGCCAGCAGCGTAACAGGGGGGAAAGAGTTCTTC
>.|.|TRBJ2-3|TRBV5-1
CASSSPLGSGDTQYF
TGCGCCAGCAGCTCCCCGCTGGGGAGTGGCGATACGCAGTATTTT
>.|.|TRBJ2-2|TRBV9
CASSVGGDTGELFF
TGTGCCAGCAGCGTAGGCGGTGACACCGGGGAGCTGTTTTTT
>.|.|TRBJ2-1|TRBV5-1
CASSPNSNNEQFF
TGCGCCAGCAGCCCAAATAGCAACAATGAGCAGTTCTTC
>.|once|TRBJ1-5|TRBV19
CASSIRLAYSNQPQHF
TGTGCCAGTAGTATAAGATTAGCGTATAGCAATCAGCCCCAGCATTTT
>TRBD2|.|TRBJ2-7|TRBV5-8
CASSWRGTYEQYF
TGTGCCAGCAGCTGGCGGGGGACCTACGAGCAGTACTTC
>TRBD2|.|TRBJ2-3|TRBV29-1
CSVKGLAASTDTQYF
TGCAGCGTTAAGGGACTAGCGGCTAGCACAGATACGCAGTATTTT
>.|.|TRBJ2-1|TRBV24-1
CATSDLGQGGPYDEQFF
TGTGCCACCAGTGATTTAGGCCAGGGAGGCCCGTATGATGAGCAGTTCTTC
>.|.|TRBJ2-1|TRBV11-2
CASSLPGAYNEQFF
TGTGCCAGCAGCTTACCGGGGGCCTACAATGAGCAGTTCTTC
>.|.|TRBJ1-1|TRBV30
CAWRALPNTEAFF
TGTGCCTGGAGGGCCCTTCCGAACACTGAAGCTTTCTTT
>.|.|TRBJ1-5|TRBV6-5
CASTPETRVNQPQHF
TGTGCCAGCACCCCAGAGACCCGGGTCAATCAGCCCCAGCATTTT
>.|.|TRBJ1-1|TRBV19
CASKHTSMNTEAFF
TGTGCCAGTAAACACACTAGCATGAACACTGAAGCTTTCTTT
>TRBD2|.|TRBJ2-1|TRBV2
CASSDAPGTRINEQFF
TGTGCCAGCAGTGATGCCCCCGGGACTAGGATTAATGAGCAGTTCTTC
>TRBD1|.|TRBJ1-3|TRBV5-5
CASSLGRTGGPFSGNTIYF
TGTGCCAGCAGCTTGGGAAGGACAGGGGGCCCGTTCTCTGGAAACACCATATATTTT
>.|.|TRBJ2-4|TRBV19
CASSIVPGAVKNIQYF
TGTGCCAGTAGTATAGTGCCAGGGGCGGTCAAAAACATTCAGTACTTC
>.|.|TRBJ2-1|TRBV2
CASSGPGRGGIDNEQFF
TGTGCCAGCAGTGGCCCAGGAAGGGGGGGGATAGACAATGAGCAGTTCTTC
>.|.|TRBJ2-5|TRBV19
CASSDGTRETQYF
TGTGCCAGTAGTGACGGGACACGAGAGACCCAGTACTTC
>.|.|TRBJ2-7|TRBV21-1
CASSTRDTSGGVYEQYF
TGTGCCAGCAGCACTCGCGACACTAGCGGGGGAGTCTACGAGCAGTACTTC
>.|.|TRBJ1-1|TRBV28
CASRPSGSGHEAFF
TGTGCCAGCAGACCCTCAGGGTCCGGCCATGAAGCTTTCTTT
>.|.|TRBJ2-7|TRBV29-1
CSVVSAGPGEQYF
TGCAGCGTTGTAAGCGCGGGACCGGGGGAGCAGTACTTC
>.|few|TRBJ1-3|TRBV14
CASSQRAGGPGNTIYF
TGTGCCAGCAGCCAAAGGGCCGGAGGCCCTGGAAACACCATATATTTT
>TRBD1|once|TRBJ2-6|TRBV29-1
CSAAGQGNSGANVLTF
TGCAGCGCAGCGGGACAGGGGAACTCTGGGGCCAACGTCCTGACTTTC
>.|.|TRBJ1-5|TRBV7-9
CASSLGTTYQPQHF
TGTGCCAGCAGCTTAGGGACAACTTATCAGCCCCAGCATTTT
>TRBD1|few|TRBJ2-2|TRBV10-3
CAISRQGAGELFF
TGTGCCATCAGTCGACAGGGGGCCGGGGAGCTGTTTTTT
>.|.|TRBJ1-1|TRBV6-6
CASSYPVGGSEAFF
TGTGCCAGCAGTTACCCGGTCGGGGGTTCTGAAGCTTTCTTT
>.|.|TRBJ2-5|TRBV6-2/TRBV6-3
CASSEYQETQYF
TGTGCCAGCAGTGAGTACCAAGAGACCCAGTACTTC
>TRBD1|.|TRBJ1-6|TRBV18
CASSPTGRDSPLHF
TGTGCCAGCTCACCGACAGGGCGGGATTCACCCCTCCACTTT
>.|.|TRBJ1-2|TRBV4-1
CASSQASLYGYTF
TGCGCCAGCAGCCAAGCCTCCCTCTATGGCTACACCTTC
>TRBD1|once|TRBJ1-1|TRBV7-2
CASRGQVTNTEAFF
TGTGCCAGCAGGGGACAGGTTACGAACACTGAAGCTTTCTTT
>TRBD2|.|TRBJ2-3|TRBV19
CASSIWAGGHGTDTQYF
TGTGCCAGTAGTATATGGGCGGGGGGGCACGGCACAGATACGCAGTATTTT
>TRBD1|once|TRBJ1-3|TRBV7-6
CASSLRGQGTGNTIYF
TGTGCCAGCAGCTTACGCGGACAGGGGACTGGAAACACCATATATTTT
>TRBD2|.|TRBJ2-7|TRBV15
CATRNGRYEQYF
TGTGCCACCCGGAACGGGAGGTACGAGCAGTACTTC
>.|.|TRBJ1-5|TRBV7-2
CASSSQGNQPQHF
TGTGCCAGCAGCTCACAGGGTAATCAGCCCCAGCATTTT
>.|.|TRBJ1-6|TRBV6-5
CASSYSVAQSPLHF
TGTGCCAGCAGTTACTCGGTAGCACAATCACCCCTCCACTTT
>TRBD2|.|TRBJ2-1|TRBV29-1
CSVEVRTSRPDEQFF
TGCAGCGTTGAAGTCCGGACTAGTCGCCCAGATGAGCAGTTCTTC